The source of this TCR beta chain is a study of blood T cell repertoires in COVID-19. Study-level information: Material from acute and convalescent COVID-19 was sourced from the United States, Italy and Spain.

The CDR3 spans 13 residues. Germline loops: CDR1 SGHTA, CDR2 FQGNSA. Trimming shortened V by 1 base and J by 4 bases, and 8 bases separated the two germline ends. Generated by immunoSEQ multiplex PCR, the TCRdb table keeps only in-frame clones and is missing some. The table shows about 140,000 clones, with about 77% occurring only once. The genes are TRBV7-2 and TRBJ2-7; D might be TRBD1 (5 bases). Sequencing input: peripheral blood. The TCR was taken from a woman between 50 and 59 years old with active or convalescent COVID-19. For the CDR3, the DNA is TGTGCCAGCAGCTTAGAGGGGTATTACGAGCAGTACTTC. Translation: CASSLEGYYEQYF.